Listed below are T cell receptor beta chains from one sample, sequenced in a study of cytomegalovirus exposure and HLA in healthy donors. TCRdb keeps only in-frame clones here, not all; method: immunoSEQ multiplex PCR. The repertoire includes around 97,000 clones, around a tenth of them detected once, and 5.1% sits in the top ten. The material sequenced was PBMCs. These receptors were taken from a man between 50 and 59 years old in good health and CMV-seropositive. Each CDR3 is given with its conserved first and last residue. A D gene is named only where the DNA matches it firmly. The size field is filled for only some rows; it gives once, few, many or a size class.

clone_size j_call v_call d_call cdr3_aa cdr3_nt
many TRBJ2-5 TRBV7-8 . CASSLKRRGETQYF TGTGCCAGCAGCTTAAAAAGGAGAGGAGAGACCCAGTACTTC
few TRBJ1-1 TRBV19 . CASSIWNRNTEAFF TGTGCCAGTAGTATATGGAACAGAAACACTGAAGCTTTCTTT
. TRBJ1-3 TRBV2 TRBD1 CASSRGTGHSGNTIYF TGTGCCAGCAGCCGCGGGACAGGGCACTCTGGAAACACCATATATTTT
few TRBJ2-3 TRBV15 . CATSREPGLAQDTQYF TGTGCCACCAGCAGAGAACCGGGCCTAGCTCAAGATACGCAGTATTTT
. TRBJ1-2 TRBV19 TRBD1 CASSIRTGGGYGYTF TGTGCCAGTAGTATCCGTACAGGGGGCGGCTATGGCTACACCTTC
. TRBJ1-5 TRBV19 . CASSIGRVGGSNQPQHF TGTGCCAGTAGTATAGGCAGAGTCGGAGGTAGCAATCAGCCCCAGCATTTT
. TRBJ1-1 TRBV7-6 . CASSPSTGELTEAFF TGTGCCAGCAGCCCATCGACAGGCGAACTCACTGAAGCTTTCTTT
. TRBJ1-2 TRBV29-1 TRBD1 CSVVARTGNGYTF TGCAGCGTTGTCGCCCGGACAGGGAATGGCTACACCTTC
few TRBJ1-6 TRBV28 . CASIPGGSSYNSPLHF TGTGCCAGCATACCCGGGGGGAGCTCCTATAATTCACCCCTCCACTTT
few TRBJ2-7 TRBV6-1 TRBD1 CASKSSGTGSGEQYF TGTGCCAGCAAGTCTTCCGGGACAGGGTCTGGCGAGCAGTACTTC
few TRBJ1-2 TRBV2 . CASSETGYGYTF TGTGCCAGCAGTGAAACAGGGTATGGCTACACCTTC
few TRBJ1-5 TRBV4-1 . CASSQDLGSINQPQHF TGCGCCAGCAGCCAAGATTTGGGCAGCATCAATCAGCCCCAGCATTTT
. TRBJ2-7 TRBV6-5 TRBD1 CASSYGQGNYEQYF TGTGCCAGCAGTTACGGACAGGGGAACTACGAGCAGTACTTC
. TRBJ1-1 TRBV6-5 . CASTRGGANTEAFF TGTGCCAGCACCCGAGGTGGGGCAAACACTGAAGCTTTCTTT
. TRBJ2-7 TRBV6-1 TRBD1 CASSVPDRGSSYEQYF TGTGCCAGCAGTGTACCGGACAGGGGGAGCTCCTACGAGCAGTACTTC
. TRBJ2-5 TRBV7-2 TRBD1 CASSYDRAGETQYF TGTGCCAGCAGCTATGACAGGGCTGGAGAGACCCAGTACTTC
few TRBJ2-7 TRBV27 . CASSRDTLISYEQYF TGTGCCAGCAGTAGAGACACATTGATCTCCTACGAGCAGTACTTC
few TRBJ2-5 TRBV5-1 TRBD1 CASSLQQGIEETQYF TGCGCCAGCAGCTTGCAACAGGGGATTGAAGAGACCCAGTACTTC
few TRBJ1-1 TRBV28 TRBD1 CASSPETGGPEALF TGTGCCAGCAGTCCGGAAACAGGGGGCCCTGAAGCTCTCTTT
few TRBJ2-2 TRBV6-6 . CATRGTGELFF TGTGCCACTCGGGGGACCGGGGAGCTGTTTTTT
. TRBJ2-1 TRBV27 . CASLFSFGATPLFF TGTGCCAGCCTATTCAGTTTTGGGGCAACCCCACTGTTCTTC
. TRBJ2-7 TRBV9 . CASSGTQKYEQYF TGTGCCAGCAGCGGGACACAAAAATACGAGCAGTACTTC
many TRBJ2-2 TRBV5-1 TRBD1 CASSSGQGLGELFF TGCGCCAGCAGCTCCGGACAGGGTTTGGGGGAGCTGTTTTTT
few TRBJ2-5 TRBV28 TRBD2 CASSLFRGRALAGGETQYF TGTGCCAGCAGTTTATTCAGGGGTAGGGCGCTAGCGGGAGGGGAGACCCAGTACTTC
. TRBJ2-7 TRBV2 . CASSGDGETAYEQYF TGTGCCAGCAGTGGAGACGGAGAAACGGCCTACGAGCAGTACTTC
few TRBJ1-4 TRBV12-2 . CASRFLDRGKGATEKLFF TGTGCAAGTCGCTTCCTGGACAGAGGGAAGGGGGCTACTGAAAAGCTGTTTTTT
few TRBJ2-7 TRBV6-1 . CASSEAAGEQYF TGTGCCAGCAGTGAAGCCGCGGGGGAGCAGTACTTC
few TRBJ1-1 TRBV28 . CASSLFAGEAFF TGTGCCAGCAGTTTATTCGCAGGTGAAGCTTTCTTT